These T cell receptor beta chains were read from a single sample in a study of immune cell composition in non-small cell lung cancer. Generated by immunoSEQ multiplex PCR, the TCRdb table keeps only in-frame clones and is missing some. Of about 5,000 clones listed, around four fifths were seen once; the top ten hold under 8.5%. Sequenced sample: lung tumor tissue. All receptors come from a human donor with non-small cell lung cancer. Each CDR3 is given with its conserved first and last residue. D genes are given only for firm matches. Size is omitted from some rows. Given values are once, few, many or a class for expanded clones.

CDR3 length	D gene	clone size	V gene	J gene	CDR3 protein	CDR3 DNA
15	TRBD2	-	TRBV10-3	TRBJ2-1	CAISESGSSYNEQFF	TGTGCCATCAGTGAGAGCGGGAGCTCCTACAATGAGCAGTTCTTC
17	TRBD2	-	TRBV2	TRBJ2-5	CASSPGGGLAYQETQYF	TGTGCCAGCAGCCCTGGGGGGGGACTAGCCTACCAAGAGACCCAGTACTTC
14	TRBD2	once	TRBV6-1	TRBJ2-7	CASRYAGVSYEQYF	TGTGCCAGCAGGTACGCGGGGGTCTCCTACGAGCAGTACTTC
15	TRBD2	-	TRBV2	TRBJ2-3	CASSPRRGGQDTQYF	TGTGCCAGCAGTCCCCGGCGGGGGGGCCAAGATACGCAGTATTTT
17	TRBD1	few	TRBV19	TRBJ1-3	CASSIGDRDFSGNTIYF	TGTGCCAGTAGTATCGGGGACAGGGACTTCTCTGGAAACACCATATATTTT
16	TRBD1	once	TRBV5-5	TRBJ2-2	CASSLVDRGNTGELFF	TGTGCCAGCAGCTTGGTGGACAGGGGGAACACCGGGGAGCTGTTTTTT
15	TRBD1	large	TRBV5-6	TRBJ1-1	CASSWDRELVSEAFF	TGTGCCAGCAGCTGGGACAGGGAACTGGTTTCTGAAGCTTTCTTT
17	-	-	TRBV19	TRBJ2-7	CASSPFYRGQGTYEQYF	TGTGCCAGTAGCCCCTTTTATCGCGGGCAGGGGACCTACGAGCAGTACTTC
17	TRBD1	-	TRBV2	TRBJ1-4	CASRDRGSGATNEKLFF	TGTGCCAGCAGGGACAGGGGAAGTGGTGCAACTAATGAAAAACTGTTTTTT
14	-	-	TRBV19	TRBJ1-2	CASTPTAGGYGYTF	TGTGCCAGTACCCCTACCGCAGGAGGCTATGGCTACACCTTC
11	TRBD1	-	TRBV6-1	TRBJ1-1	CASSQGGEAFF	TGTGCCAGCAGCCAGGGGGGTGAAGCTTTCTTT
15	-	few	TRBV11-3	TRBJ1-2	CASTLRGAGYYGYTF	TGTGCCAGCACCCTGCGGGGCGCAGGGTATTATGGCTACACCTTC
15	TRBD1	once	TRBV7-8	TRBJ1-3	CASSPGTAAGNTIYF	TGTGCCAGCAGCCCCGGGACAGCCGCTGGAAACACCATATATTTT
24	TRBD2	-	TRBV5-1	TRBJ2-2	CASEKTELRVGLAGGETHTGELFF	TGCGCCAGCGAGAAAACCGAACTAAGGGTCGGGCTAGCGGGGGGGGAAACTCACACCGGGGAGCTGTTTTTT